The rows below give T cell receptor beta chains drawn from one sample of a study of T cells after yellow fever vaccination. TCRdb called the 5' RACE reads again in MiXCR, with one record for every CDR3 protein. The sample consists of 250,000 or so distinct CDR3 sequences, roughly 4% of them appearing once. This specimen was PBMCs, taken 15 days after the yellow fever booster vaccination. These receptor sequences come from a man aged 18 to 30 who received the YFV17D yellow fever vaccine. Both conserved end residues are part of each CDR3. D genes are given only for firm matches. Clone size is shown for a subset of rows, as once, few, many or a class of expanded clone.

J gene	V gene	D gene	clone size	CDR3 protein
TRBJ1-1	TRBV2	-	many	CASILTGPGTEAFF
TRBJ1-1	TRBV6-6	-	many	CASSDFMNTEAFF
TRBJ1-2	TRBV12-3/TRBV12-4	-	many	CASTLGGYGYTF
TRBJ1-1	TRBV11-1	-	many	CASGRAGFGTEAFF
TRBJ2-5	TRBV5-1	-	many	CASNRRAGAQETQYF
TRBJ2-1	TRBV7-2	-	many	CASSPRPGKNEQFF
TRBJ2-3	TRBV24-1	-	many	CATSDRMGDVQDTQYF
TRBJ1-2	TRBV27	-	-	CASSWDGSNYGYTF
TRBJ2-1	TRBV5-1	TRBD2	many	CASSLGLAGGSPYNEQFF
TRBJ1-5	TRBV6-1	-	many	CASMGGYSNQPQHF
TRBJ2-1	TRBV12-3/TRBV12-4	-	many	CASSLWQTSYNEQFF
TRBJ1-5	TRBV10-3	-	many	CAISELSGDSNQPQHF
TRBJ1-2	TRBV12-3/TRBV12-4	-	many	CASKSPGRVGYTF
TRBJ2-5	TRBV28	TRBD1	many	CASRSGQGETQYF
TRBJ2-2	TRBV4-3	-	many	CATRAAGGGELFF
TRBJ2-7	TRBV20-1	-	many	CSAREGHEQYF
TRBJ1-2	TRBV12-3/TRBV12-4	TRBD1	many	CASSRNTPGQGYGYTF
TRBJ2-1	TRBV5-4	TRBD1	many	CASSLATGGSYNEQFF
TRBJ2-2	TRBV20-1	-	few	CSARYLGGELFF
TRBJ1-2	TRBV20-1	-	many	CSALSDRETGYTF
TRBJ1-1	TRBV24-1	-	many	CATSDREGEAFF
TRBJ2-2	TRBV20-1	-	many	CSARGGVAGELFF
TRBJ1-6	TRBV5-4	TRBD1	many	CASSRSTGGDSPLHF
TRBJ1-1	TRBV12-3/TRBV12-4	-	many	CASSLARLGGEAFF
TRBJ2-1	TRBV27	-	-	CASSFTGNEQFF
TRBJ1-2	TRBV5-4	TRBD1	few	CASSVDRVGYTF
TRBJ2-3	TRBV5-6	-	many	CASSLGVGGTDTQYF
TRBJ1-5	TRBV15	-	many	CATSIDSNQPQHF
TRBJ2-5	TRBV29-1	-	many	CSVQGGGEETQYF
TRBJ2-1	TRBV6-2/TRBV6-3	TRBD2	many	CASSYVGGGAYEQFF
TRBJ2-1	TRBV5-1	-	many	CASSLGSSNEQFF
TRBJ2-3	TRBV7-2	-	many	CATERGGGDTQYF
TRBJ1-1	TRBV6-1	-	-	CASSENGGRGAFF
TRBJ1-1	TRBV27	TRBD1	many	CASMGQGYTEAFF
TRBJ2-5	TRBV12-3/TRBV12-4	TRBD1	many	CASSATTGGRETQYF
TRBJ1-2	TRBV7-2	-	many	CASSRGDRSKGYTF
TRBJ2-2	TRBV5-1	TRBD1	many	CASSLGTGGRNTGELFF
TRBJ2-1	TRBV5-5	-	few	CASSLVPQNNEQFF
TRBJ1-4	TRBV5-1	-	many	CASSSQTSTEKLFF
TRBJ1-2	TRBV20-1	TRBD1	many	CSARHRGDNYGYTF
TRBJ2-1	TRBV2	-	many	CASSVWGRNNEQFF
TRBJ1-2	TRBV20-1	-	many	CSASRAGFYGYTF